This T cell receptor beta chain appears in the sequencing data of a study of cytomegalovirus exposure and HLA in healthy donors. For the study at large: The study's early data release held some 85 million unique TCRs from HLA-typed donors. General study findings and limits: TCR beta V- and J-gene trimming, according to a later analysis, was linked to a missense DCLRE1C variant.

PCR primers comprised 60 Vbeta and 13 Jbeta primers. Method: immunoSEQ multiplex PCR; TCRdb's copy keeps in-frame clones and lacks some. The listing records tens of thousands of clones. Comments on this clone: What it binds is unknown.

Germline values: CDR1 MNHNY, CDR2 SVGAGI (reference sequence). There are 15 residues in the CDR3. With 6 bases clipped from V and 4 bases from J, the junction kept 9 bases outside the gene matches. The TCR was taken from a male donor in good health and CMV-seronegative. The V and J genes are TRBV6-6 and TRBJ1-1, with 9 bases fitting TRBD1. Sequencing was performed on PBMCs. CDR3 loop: CASRRGQGRSTEAFF. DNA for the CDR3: TGTGCCAGCAGGAGGGGACAGGGTAGGAGCACTGAAGCTTTCTTT.